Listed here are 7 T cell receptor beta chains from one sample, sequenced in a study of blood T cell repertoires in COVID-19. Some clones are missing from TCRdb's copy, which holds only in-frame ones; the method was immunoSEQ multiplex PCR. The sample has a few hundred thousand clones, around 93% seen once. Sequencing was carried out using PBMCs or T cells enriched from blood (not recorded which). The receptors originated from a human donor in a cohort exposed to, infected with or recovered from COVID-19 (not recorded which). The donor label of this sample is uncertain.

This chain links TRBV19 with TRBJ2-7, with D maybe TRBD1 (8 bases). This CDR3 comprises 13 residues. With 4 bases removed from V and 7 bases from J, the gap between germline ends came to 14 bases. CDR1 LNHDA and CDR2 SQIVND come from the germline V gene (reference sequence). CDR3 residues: CASSRDRGGEQYF. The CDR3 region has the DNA TGTGCCAGTAGTAGAGACAGGGGAGGGGAGCAGTACTTC.

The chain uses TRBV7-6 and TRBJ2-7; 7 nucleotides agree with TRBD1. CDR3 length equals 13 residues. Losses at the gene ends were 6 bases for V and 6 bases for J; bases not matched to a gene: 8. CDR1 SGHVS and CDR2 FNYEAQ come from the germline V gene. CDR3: CASSAGGKSEQYF. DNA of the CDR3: TGTGCCAGCAGTGCAGGGGGAAAGTCCGAGCAGTACTTC.

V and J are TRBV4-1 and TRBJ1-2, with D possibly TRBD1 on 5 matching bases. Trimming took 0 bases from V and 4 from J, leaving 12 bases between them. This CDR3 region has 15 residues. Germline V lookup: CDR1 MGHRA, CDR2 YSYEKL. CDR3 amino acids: CASSQDVRQSYGYTF. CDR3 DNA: TGCGCCAGCAGCCAAGATGTGAGACAGAGCTATGGCTACACCTTC.

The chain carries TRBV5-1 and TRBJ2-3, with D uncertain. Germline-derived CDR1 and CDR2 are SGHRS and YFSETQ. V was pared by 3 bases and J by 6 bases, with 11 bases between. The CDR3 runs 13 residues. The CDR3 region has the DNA TGCGCCAGCAGCTCATTGACTCGTGATACGCAGTATTTT. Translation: CASSSLTRDTQYF.

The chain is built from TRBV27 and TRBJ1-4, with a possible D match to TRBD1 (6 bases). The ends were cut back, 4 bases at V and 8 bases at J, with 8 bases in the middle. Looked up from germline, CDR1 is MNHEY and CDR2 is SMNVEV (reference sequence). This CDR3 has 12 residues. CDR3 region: CASSSGTEKLFF. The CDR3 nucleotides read TGTGCCAGCAGTTCCGGGACAGAAAAACTGTTTTTT.

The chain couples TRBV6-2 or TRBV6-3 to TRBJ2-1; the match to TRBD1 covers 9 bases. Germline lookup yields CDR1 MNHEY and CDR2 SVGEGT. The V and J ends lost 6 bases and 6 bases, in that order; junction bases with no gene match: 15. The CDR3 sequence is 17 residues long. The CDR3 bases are TGTGCCAGCAGCCCCAAGAGGGTCGGGACAGGGCCCAATGAGCAGTTCTTC. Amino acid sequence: CASSPKRVGTGPNEQFF.

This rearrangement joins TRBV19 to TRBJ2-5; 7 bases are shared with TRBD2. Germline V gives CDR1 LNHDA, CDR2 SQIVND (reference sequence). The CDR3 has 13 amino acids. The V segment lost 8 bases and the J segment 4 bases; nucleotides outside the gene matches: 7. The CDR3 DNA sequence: TGTGCCAGTGGGGGAGGGAGACGAGAGACCCAGTACTTC. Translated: CASGGGRRETQYF.